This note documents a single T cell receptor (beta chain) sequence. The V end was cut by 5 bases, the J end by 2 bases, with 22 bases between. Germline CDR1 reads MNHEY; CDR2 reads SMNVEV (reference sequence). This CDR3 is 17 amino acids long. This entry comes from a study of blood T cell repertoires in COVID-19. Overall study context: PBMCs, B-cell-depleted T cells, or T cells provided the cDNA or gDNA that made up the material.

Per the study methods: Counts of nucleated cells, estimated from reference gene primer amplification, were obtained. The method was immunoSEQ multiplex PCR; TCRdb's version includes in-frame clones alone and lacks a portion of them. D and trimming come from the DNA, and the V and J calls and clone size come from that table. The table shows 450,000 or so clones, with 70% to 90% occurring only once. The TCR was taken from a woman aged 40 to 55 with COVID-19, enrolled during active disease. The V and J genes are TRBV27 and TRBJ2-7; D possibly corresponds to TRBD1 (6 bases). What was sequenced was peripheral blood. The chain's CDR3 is CASSPNRQVRGTYEQYF. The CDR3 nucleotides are TGTGCCAGCAGTCCAAACAGACAGGTCCGCGGTACCTACGAGCAGTACTTC.